These T cell receptor beta chains were read from a single sample in a study of CD8 T cells in Susac syndrome. TCRdb reprocessed the immunoSEQ multiplex PCR reads with MiXCR, giving one entry per CDR3 protein. Seen here are tens of thousands of distinct CDR3 sequences, around 90% observed once, and the top ten hold under 0.6%. The sequencing input was CD8+ T cells from PBMCs. These receptors all come from a human donor with multiple sclerosis. The CDR3 runs from the conserved cysteine through the conserved F or W. The D gene is left open where the match is weak. The size of a clone is reported for some rows only, either as once, few or many, or as a class for expanded clones.

V gene: TRBV24-1
D gene: TRBD1
J gene: TRBJ1-5
clone size: .
CDR3 protein: CATSDIDREGSNQPQHF
CDR3 DNA: TGTGCCACCAGTGACATCGACAGGGAGGGAAGCAATCAGCCCCAGCATTTT

V gene: TRBV7-2
D gene: .
J gene: TRBJ2-7
clone size: .
CDR3 protein: CASSSHLGESYEQYF
CDR3 DNA: TGTGCCAGCAGCTCACACTTAGGGGAATCCTACGAGCAGTACTTC

V gene: TRBV4-1
D gene: .
J gene: TRBJ1-2
clone size: .
CDR3 protein: CASSLYSTDANYGYTF
CDR3 DNA: TGCGCCAGCAGCCTGTACTCGACAGACGCTAACTATGGCTACACCTTC

V gene: TRBV28
D gene: .
J gene: TRBJ2-7
clone size: .
CDR3 protein: CASSFRTDYEQYF
CDR3 DNA: TGTGCCAGCAGTTTTCGGACAGACTACGAGCAGTACTTC

V gene: TRBV7-9
D gene: .
J gene: TRBJ2-5
clone size: .
CDR3 protein: CASSSPRGRETQYF
CDR3 DNA: TGTGCCAGCAGCTCCCCACGGGGGAGGGAGACCCAGTACTTC

V gene: TRBV27
D gene: TRBD2
J gene: TRBJ2-1
clone size: .
CDR3 protein: CASSLSGGLAVDNEQFF
CDR3 DNA: TGTGCCAGCAGTTTATCGGGAGGGCTAGCGGTAGACAATGAGCAGTTCTTC

V gene: TRBV2
D gene: TRBD1
J gene: TRBJ2-1
clone size: .
CDR3 protein: CASRDPTTGISEQFF
CDR3 DNA: TGTGCCAGCAGGGATCCAACGACAGGGATCAGTGAGCAGTTCTTC

V gene: TRBV3-1
D gene: .
J gene: TRBJ2-3
clone size: .
CDR3 protein: CASSEGGLIHPDTQYF
CDR3 DNA: TGTGCCAGCAGCGAAGGCGGACTGATCCACCCAGATACGCAGTATTTT

V gene: TRBV20-1
D gene: TRBD2
J gene: TRBJ2-7
clone size: few
CDR3 protein: CSARERGTSGKYEQYF
CDR3 DNA: TGCAGTGCTAGAGAGAGGGGGACTAGCGGGAAATACGAGCAGTACTTC

V gene: TRBV29-1
D gene: .
J gene: TRBJ1-2
clone size: .
CDR3 protein: CSVSWEDYYGYTF
CDR3 DNA: TGCAGCGTTTCCTGGGAGGACTACTATGGCTACACCTTC

V gene: TRBV5-4
D gene: .
J gene: TRBJ2-1
clone size: .
CDR3 protein: CASSLGGLAYNEQFF
CDR3 DNA: TGTGCCAGCAGCTTGGGGGGGCTGGCCTACAATGAGCAGTTCTTC

V gene: TRBV3-1
D gene: .
J gene: TRBJ2-3
clone size: .
CDR3 protein: CASSQEGLRTDTQYF
CDR3 DNA: TGTGCCAGCAGCCAAGAGGGTCTACGCACAGATACGCAGTATTTT